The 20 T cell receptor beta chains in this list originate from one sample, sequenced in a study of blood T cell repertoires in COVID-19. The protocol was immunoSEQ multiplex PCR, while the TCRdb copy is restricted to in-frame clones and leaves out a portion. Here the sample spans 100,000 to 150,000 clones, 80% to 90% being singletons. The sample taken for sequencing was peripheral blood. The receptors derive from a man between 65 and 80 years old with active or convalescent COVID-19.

As DNA, the CDR3 is TGTGCCAGCAGCTTTCAAGTCGGGACAGGGTATCAGCCCCAGCATTTT. It codes for CASSFQVGTGYQPQHF. The J gene is TRBJ1-5, the V gene TRBV7-2; 9 bases fit TRBD1. The germline V gene encodes CDR1 SGHTA and CDR2 FQGNSA. This CDR3 has 16 amino acids. V was clipped by 3 bases and J by 5 bases; unmatched bases: 8.

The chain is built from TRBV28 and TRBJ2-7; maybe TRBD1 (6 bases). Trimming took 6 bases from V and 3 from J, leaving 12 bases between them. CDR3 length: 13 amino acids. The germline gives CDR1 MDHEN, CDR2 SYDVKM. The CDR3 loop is CASSRDRIYEQYF. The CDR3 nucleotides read TGTGCCAGCAGCCGAGACAGGATCTACGAGCAGTACTTC.

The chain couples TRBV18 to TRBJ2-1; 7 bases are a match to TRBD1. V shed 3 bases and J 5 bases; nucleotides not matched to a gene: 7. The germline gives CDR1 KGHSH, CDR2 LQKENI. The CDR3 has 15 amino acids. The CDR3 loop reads CASSPWDRQNNEQFF. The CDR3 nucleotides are TGTGCCAGCTCACCTTGGGACAGACAAAACAATGAGCAGTTCTTC.

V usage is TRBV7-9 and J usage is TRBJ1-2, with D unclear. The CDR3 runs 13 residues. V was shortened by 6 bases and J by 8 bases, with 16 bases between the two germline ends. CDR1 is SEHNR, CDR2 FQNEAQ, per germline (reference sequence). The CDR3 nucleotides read TGTGCCAGCAGGGAACCGGGTTTAGGCGGCTACACCTTC. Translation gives CASREPGLGGYTF.

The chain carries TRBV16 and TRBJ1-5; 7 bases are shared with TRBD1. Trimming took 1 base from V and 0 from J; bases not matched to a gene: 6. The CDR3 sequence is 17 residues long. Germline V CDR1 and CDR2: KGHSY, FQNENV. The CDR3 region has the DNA TGTGCCAGCAGCCAATTGGACAGGAGTTATAGCAATCAGCCCCAGCATTTT. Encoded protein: CASSQLDRSYSNQPQHF.

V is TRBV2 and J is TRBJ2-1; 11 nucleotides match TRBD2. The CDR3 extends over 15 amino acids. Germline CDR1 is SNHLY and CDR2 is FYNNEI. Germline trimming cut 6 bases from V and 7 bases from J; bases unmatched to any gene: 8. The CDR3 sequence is CASSLLAGVENEQFF. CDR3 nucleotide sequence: TGTGCCAGCAGCCTACTAGCGGGAGTTGAAAATGAGCAGTTCTTC.

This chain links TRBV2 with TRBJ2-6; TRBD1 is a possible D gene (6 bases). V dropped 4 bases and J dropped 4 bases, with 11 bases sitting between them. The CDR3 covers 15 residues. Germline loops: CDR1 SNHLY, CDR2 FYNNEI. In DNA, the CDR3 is TGTGCCAGCAGTGCCCTCCAGGGGGGGGCCAACGTCCTGACTTTC. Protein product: CASSALQGGANVLTF.

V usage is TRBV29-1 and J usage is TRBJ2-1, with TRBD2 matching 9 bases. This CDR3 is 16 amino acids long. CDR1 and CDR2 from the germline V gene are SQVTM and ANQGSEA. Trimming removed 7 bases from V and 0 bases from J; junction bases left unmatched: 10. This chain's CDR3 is CSAQDHSGSSYNEQFF. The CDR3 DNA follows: TGCAGCGCCCAAGATCATAGCGGGAGCTCCTACAATGAGCAGTTCTTC.

CDR3: CASSEGRKQETQYF. The CDR3 coding sequence is TGTGCCAGCAGTGAGGGGCGGAAACAAGAGACCCAGTACTTC. The V gene is TRBV6-1, the J gene TRBJ2-5; TRBD1 might be the D (5 bases). Per the germline V gene, CDR1 is MNHNS and CDR2 is SASEGT. The CDR3 runs 14 residues. V was shortened by 3 bases and J by 2 bases, with 10 bases between the two germline ends.

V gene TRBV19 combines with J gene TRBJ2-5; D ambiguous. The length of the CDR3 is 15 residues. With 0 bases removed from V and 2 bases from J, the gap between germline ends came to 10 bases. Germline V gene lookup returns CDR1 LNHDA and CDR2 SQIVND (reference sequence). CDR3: CASSIDLGRQETQYF. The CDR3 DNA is TGTGCCAGTAGTATAGATCTGGGCAGACAAGAGACCCAGTACTTC. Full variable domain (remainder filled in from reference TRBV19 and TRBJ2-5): DGGITQSPKYLFRKEGQNVTLSCEQNLNHDAMYWYRQDPGQGLRLIYYSQIVNDFQKGDIAEGYSVSREKKESFPLTVTSAQKNPTAFYLCASSIDLGRQETQYFGPGTRLLVL.

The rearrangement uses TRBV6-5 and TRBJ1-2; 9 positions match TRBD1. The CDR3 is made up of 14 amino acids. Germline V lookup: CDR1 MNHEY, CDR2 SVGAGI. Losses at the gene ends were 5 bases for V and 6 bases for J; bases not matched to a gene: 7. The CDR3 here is CASSPGQGNDGYTF. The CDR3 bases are TGTGCCAGCAGTCCGGGACAGGGAAACGATGGCTACACCTTC.

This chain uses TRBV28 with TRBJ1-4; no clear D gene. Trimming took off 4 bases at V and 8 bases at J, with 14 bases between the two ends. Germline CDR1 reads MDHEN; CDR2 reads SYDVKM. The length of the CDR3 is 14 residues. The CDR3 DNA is TGTGCCAGCAGTTGGGAGAACGGGTTCGAAAAACTGTTTTTT. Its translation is CASSWENGFEKLFF. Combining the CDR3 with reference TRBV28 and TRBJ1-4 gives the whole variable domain DVKVTQSSRYLVKRTGEKVFLECVQDMDHENMFWYRQDPGLGLRLIYFSYDVKMKEKGDIPEGYSVSREKKERFSLILESASTNQTSMYLCASSWENGFEKLFFGSGTQLSVL.

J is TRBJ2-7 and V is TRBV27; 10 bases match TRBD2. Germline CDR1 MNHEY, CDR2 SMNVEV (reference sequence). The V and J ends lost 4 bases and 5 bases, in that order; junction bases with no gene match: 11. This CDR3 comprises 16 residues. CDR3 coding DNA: TGTGCCAGCAGTTCCAAAGCCCTAGCGGGAGTTAACGAGCAGTACTTC. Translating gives CASSSKALAGVNEQYF.

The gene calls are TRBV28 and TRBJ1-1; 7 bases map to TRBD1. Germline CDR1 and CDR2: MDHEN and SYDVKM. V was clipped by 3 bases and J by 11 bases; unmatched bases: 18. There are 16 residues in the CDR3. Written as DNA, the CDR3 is TGTGCCAGCAGTTTGGGGGACCAACAGGGGAGACTGAATGCTTTCTTT. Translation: CASSLGDQQGRLNAFF.

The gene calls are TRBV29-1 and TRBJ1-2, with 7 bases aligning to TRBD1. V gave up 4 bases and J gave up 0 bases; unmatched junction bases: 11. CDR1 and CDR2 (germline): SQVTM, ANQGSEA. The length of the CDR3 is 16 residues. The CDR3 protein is CSVGGQNPLTNYGYTF. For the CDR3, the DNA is TGCAGCGTTGGGGGACAGAACCCCTTGACTAACTATGGCTACACCTTC.

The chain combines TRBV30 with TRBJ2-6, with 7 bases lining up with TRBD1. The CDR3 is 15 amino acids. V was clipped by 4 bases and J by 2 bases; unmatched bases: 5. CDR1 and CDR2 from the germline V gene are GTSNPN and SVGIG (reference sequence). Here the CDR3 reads CAWTFQGAGANVLTF. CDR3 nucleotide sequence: TGTGCCTGGACCTTCCAGGGGGCTGGGGCCAACGTCCTGACTTTC.

The CDR3: CASSFLKGNGELFF. The CDR3 DNA reads TGTGCCAGCAGTTTCCTAAAGGGGAACGGGGAGCTGTTTTTT. V is TRBV6-5 and J is TRBJ2-2; tentatively, D is TRBD1 (5 bases). In germline, CDR1 is MNHEY, CDR2 SVGAGI. The CDR3 runs to 14 residues. V lost 4 bases and J 7 bases, leaving 13 bases between the germline ends.

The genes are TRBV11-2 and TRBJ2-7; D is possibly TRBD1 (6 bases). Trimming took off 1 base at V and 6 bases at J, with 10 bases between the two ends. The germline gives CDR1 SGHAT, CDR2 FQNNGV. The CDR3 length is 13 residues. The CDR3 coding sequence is TGTGCCAGCAGCTTAGGGGGGCGAGGCGAGCAGTACTTC. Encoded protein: CASSLGGRGEQYF.

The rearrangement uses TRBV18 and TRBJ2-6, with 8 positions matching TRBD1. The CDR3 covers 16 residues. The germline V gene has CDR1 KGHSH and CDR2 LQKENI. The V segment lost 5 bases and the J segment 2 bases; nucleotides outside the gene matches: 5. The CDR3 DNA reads TGTGCCAGCTCATCGACAGGGGCCCCTGGGGCCAACGTCCTGACTTTC. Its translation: CASSSTGAPGANVLTF.

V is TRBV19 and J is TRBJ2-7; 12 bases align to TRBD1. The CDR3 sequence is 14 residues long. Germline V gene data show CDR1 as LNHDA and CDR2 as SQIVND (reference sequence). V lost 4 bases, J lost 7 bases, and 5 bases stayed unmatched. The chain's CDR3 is CASSRDRGPREQYF. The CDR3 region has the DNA TGTGCCAGTAGTAGGGACAGGGGGCCTAGGGAGCAGTACTTC. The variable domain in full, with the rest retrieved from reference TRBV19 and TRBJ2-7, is DGGITQSPKYLFRKEGQNVTLSCEQNLNHDAMYWYRQDPGQGLRLIYYSQIVNDFQKGDIAEGYSVSREKKESFPLTVTSAQKNPTAFYLCASSRDRGPREQYFGPGTRLTVT.